The 6 T cell receptor beta chains given below trace back to one sample, sequenced in a study of blood T cell repertoires in COVID-19. The assay was immunoSEQ multiplex PCR, and TCRdb's table has in-frame clones only and misses some. In the table there are more than 200,000 clones, about nine tenths of which are singletons. The material sequenced was peripheral blood. These receptor sequences come from a man between 70 and 80 years old with acute or convalescent COVID-19.

This rearrangement joins TRBV5-1 to TRBJ2-5; 9 nucleotides align to TRBD1. The germline V gene has CDR1 SGHRS and CDR2 YFSETQ. CDR3 size: 15 residues. V shed 3 bases and J 1 base; nucleotides not matched to a gene: 4. As DNA, the CDR3 is TGCGCCAGCAGCTCGGGACAGGGCCTCCAAGAGACCCAGTACTTC. Protein: CASSSGQGLQETQYF.

Only a few counts were recorded for this clone. The rearrangement joins TRBV6-5 to TRBJ1-2; the match to TRBD1 covers 7 bases. Trimming cost V 8 bases and J 3 bases; bases outside gene matches: 3. The CDR3 runs to 12 residues. The germline V gene encodes CDR1 MNHEY and CDR2 SVGAGI. The CDR3 loop is CASVTGYYGYTF. CDR3 bases: TGTGCCAGCGTGACAGGGTACTATGGCTACACCTTC.

V usage is TRBV6-4 and J usage is TRBJ1-4; perhaps TRBD1 as D (5 bases). Germline-derived CDR1 and CDR2 are MRHNA and SNTAGT. The CDR3 covers 13 residues. Trimming removed 7 bases at V and 4 bases at J, with 10 bases between. The CDR3 loop reads CASTDRLNEKLFF. CDR3 coding DNA: TGTGCCAGCACAGACAGACTTAATGAAAAACTGTTTTTT.

This clone was recorded only once. Other DNA sequences of this sample code for an identical CDR3. V is TRBV7-3 and J is TRBJ2-1; 12 bases agree with TRBD2. V shed 5 bases and J 4 bases; nucleotides not matched to a gene: 3. The V gene's germline CDR1 is SGHTA and CDR2 FQGTGA. There are 15 residues in the CDR3. The CDR3 bases are TGTGCCAGCAGCCTGACTAGCGGGGGTTACAATGAGCAGTTCTTC. Translated: CASSLTSGGYNEQFF.

The count of this clone is one. The rearrangement joins TRBV4-2 to TRBJ2-5, with D possibly being TRBD1 (6 bases). Germline V CDR1 and CDR2: LGHNA, YNFKEQ. This CDR3 region has 15 residues. Trimming removed 1 base from V and 2 bases from J, with 11 bases in between. The CDR3 region is CASSQVGADQETQYF. The CDR3 nucleotides read TGTGCCAGCAGCCAAGTGGGGGCGGATCAAGAGACCCAGTACTTC.

The V call is TRBV29-1, the J call TRBJ1-2, with 9 bases that match TRBD1. The CDR3 contains 15 residues. Germline values: CDR1 SQVTM, CDR2 ANQGSEA. V lost 4 bases, J lost 7 bases, and 13 bases stayed unmatched. The CDR3 region has the DNA TGCAGCGTTGCCCGCGGACAGGGGCCGGGTAGTGGCTACACCTTC. Translation gives CSVARGQGPGSGYTF.